The entry below gives a single T cell receptor beta chain sequence along with its context. Cohorts were based on clinical histories the participants reported. These data originate in a study of blood T cell repertoires in COVID-19. Study context: Cohort 3 recovered donors had two negative PCRs, clearance, or symptom resolution. T cells, B-cell-depleted T cells, or PBMCs supplied cDNA or gDNA.

The CDR3 has 13 amino acids. The V and J ends lost 2 bases and 3 bases respectively, with 8 bases between them. Looked up from germline, CDR1 is SGHAT and CDR2 is FQNNGV. Profiled with immunoSEQ multiplex PCR; TCRdb holds only in-frame clones, not every one. This table holds roughly 200,000 clones, 80% to 90% found once. Sample: PBMCs or T cells enriched from blood (not recorded which). The rearrangement joins TRBV11-2 to TRBJ2-7; D gene ambiguous. This receptor was taken from a man younger than 45 in a cohort exposed to, infected with or recovered from COVID-19 (not recorded which). CDR3 amino acids: CASSLLVGYEQYF. CDR3 coding DNA: TGTGCCAGCAGCTTACTAGTCGGCTACGAGCAGTACTTC.